Below are 7 T cell receptor beta chains sequenced from a single sample in a study of beta chain features in type 1 diabetes. Expressed TCRB transcripts were sequenced, since all the RNA that had been isolated was reverse transcribed. Data came from immunoSEQ multiplex PCR; TCRdb stores just in-frame clones and leaves some out. This repertoire shows approximately 330,000 clones, 8% to 13% found once; its top ten account for around 0.015%. What was sequenced was naive CD4+ T cells from blood. These TCRs come from a woman in her thirties in good health.

The chain joins TRBV12-5 to TRBJ1-1; no clear D gene. Trimming removed 6 bases at V and 2 bases at J, with 7 bases between. CDR1 LGHNT and CDR2 FRNRAP come from the germline V gene. This CDR3 spans 12 amino acids. Here the CDR3 reads CASGAPNTEAFF. The CDR3 nucleotides read TGTGCTAGTGGGGCTCCCAACACTGAAGCTTTCTTT.

V is TRBV7-3 and J is TRBJ2-1; D ambiguous. Deletions cut 2 bases from V and 7 bases from J, with 6 bases between. The CDR3 has 12 amino acids. Germline loops: CDR1 SGHTA, CDR2 FQGTGA. In DNA, the CDR3 is TGTGCCAGCAGCTTAGCTAGAAATGAGCAGTTCTTC. Protein: CASSLARNEQFF.

V gene TRBV4-1 combines with J gene TRBJ1-5; D is ambiguous. The germline V gene encodes CDR1 MGHRA and CDR2 YSYEKL. CDR3 length: 15 amino acids. Trimming took off 0 bases at V and 3 bases at J, with 9 bases between the two ends. The CDR3 region is CASSQEKLLNQPQHF. The CDR3 DNA sequence: TGCGCCAGCAGCCAAGAGAAACTTCTCAATCAGCCCCAGCATTTT.

The chain joins TRBV28 to TRBJ1-5, with 7 bases lining up with TRBD1. CDR1 MDHEN and CDR2 SYDVKM come from the germline V gene. The CDR3 runs 13 residues. V shed 7 bases, J shed 1 base, and the junction held 1 base outside the gene matches. In DNA, the CDR3 is TGTGCCAGCATACAGGGGAGCAATCAGCCCCAGCATTTT. Its protein is CASIQGSNQPQHF. The full variable domain, completed using reference TRBV28 and TRBJ1-5, is DVKVTQSSRYLVKRTGEKVFLECVQDMDHENMFWYRQDPGLGLRLIYFSYDVKMKEKGDIPEGYSVSREKKERFSLILESASTNQTSMYLCASIQGSNQPQHFGDGTRLSIL.

Note on this clone: Other DNA sequences within the sample encode an identical CDR3. This sequence joins TRBV18 and TRBJ2-5; no reliable D call. V was shortened by 3 bases and J by 5 bases, with 4 bases between the two germline ends. There are 11 residues in the CDR3. Looked up from germline, CDR1 is KGHSH and CDR2 is LQKENI. The DNA for the CDR3 is TGTGCCAGCTCACCGGAGGAGACCCAGTACTTC. It yields the protein CASSPEETQYF.

A few counts support this clone. V and J are TRBV30 and TRBJ1-6; maybe TRBD1 (5 bases). Germline CDR1 is GTSNPN and CDR2 is SVGIG (reference sequence). Trimming stripped 4 bases from V and 10 bases from J, with 14 bases between. There are 13 residues in the CDR3. Here the CDR3 reads CAWNRREGSPLHF. The DNA of the CDR3 is TGTGCCTGGAACCGCAGGGAGGGATCACCCCTCCACTTT.

This chain joins TRBV7-9 and TRBJ1-2; unclear D gene. There are 14 residues in the CDR3. The germline V gene has CDR1 SEHNR and CDR2 FQNEAQ (reference sequence). The ends were cut back, 8 bases at V and 8 bases at J, with 21 bases in the middle. Here the CDR3 DNA reads TGTGCCAGCCCAGCTTATGAGGGCCCGGTGGGCTACACCTTC. It codes for CASPAYEGPVGYTF.